This record looks at one T cell receptor (beta chain) sequence and its context. Per the original methods: Estimated nucleated cell counts came from reference gene primer amplification. Measured with immunoSEQ multiplex PCR; TCRdb has only the in-frame clones, and not every one. V and J calls and clone size are those listed in that table; D and trimming were worked out from the DNA. The top ten hold more than 5% of the sample, which has 40,000 to 50,000 clones, about 88% seen once. The CDR3 loop spans 14 amino acids. CDR1 and CDR2 (germline): LNHDA, SQIVND (reference sequence). The J segment lost 8 bases and the V segment lost 6 bases, leaving 9 bases of the junction unmatched. The record originates from a study of blood T cell repertoires in COVID-19. About the study: Donors in the United States, Italy and Spain gave samples during acute or convalescent COVID-19. PBMCs, B-cell-depleted T cells, or T cells provided the cDNA or gDNA that made up the material.

The clonotype originates from a human donor in a cohort sampled during active COVID-19. The sequenced sample consisted of peripheral blood. The chain is built from TRBV19 and TRBJ2-2, with 7 nucleotides matching TRBD2. The CDR3 DNA sequence: TGTGCCAGTAGGCGGGGGTCCACCGTAGGGGAGCTGTTTTTT. This sequence encodes CASRRGSTVGELFF.